A selection of T cell receptor beta chains follows, all from one sample in a study of beta chain features in type 1 diabetes. The method was immunoSEQ multiplex PCR; TCRdb's version includes in-frame clones alone and lacks a portion of them. The sample has approximately 730,000 clones, roughly an eighth seen once; the top ten hold 0.022%. Material for sequencing was naive CD4+ T cells from blood. The receptors were sampled from a man in his late teens or twenties with type 1 diabetes. CDR3s include the opening cysteine and the closing phenylalanine or tryptophan. A D gene is named only where the DNA matches it firmly. Size values are once, few and many counts, or a class for expanded clones, and some rows have none.

clone size: .
J gene: TRBJ2-5
V gene: TRBV28
D gene: .
CDR3 protein: CASSLVRVVQETQYF
CDR3 DNA: TGTGCCAGCAGTTTAGTCAGAGTCGTACAAGAGACCCAGTACTTC

clone size: few
J gene: TRBJ2-3
V gene: TRBV10-3
D gene: .
CDR3 protein: CAISFSTDTQYF
CDR3 DNA: TGTGCCATCAGCTTTTCCACAGATACGCAGTATTTT

clone size: few
J gene: TRBJ1-1
V gene: TRBV6-4
D gene: .
CDR3 protein: CASGTEMNTEAFF
CDR3 DNA: TGTGCCAGTGGAACCGAGATGAACACTGAAGCTTTCTTT

clone size: few
J gene: TRBJ2-7
V gene: TRBV28
D gene: TRBD2
CDR3 protein: CASSWRGAYEQYF
CDR3 DNA: TGTGCCAGCAGTTGGCGGGGGGCCTACGAGCAGTACTTC

clone size: few
J gene: TRBJ1-2
V gene: TRBV7-9
D gene: TRBD1
CDR3 protein: CASSLLGDRADGYTF
CDR3 DNA: TGTGCCAGCAGCCTACTAGGGGACAGGGCCGATGGCTACACCTTC

clone size: .
J gene: TRBJ2-7
V gene: TRBV18
D gene: .
CDR3 protein: CASSPREGFTYEQYF
CDR3 DNA: TGTGCCAGCTCACCACGTGAGGGGTTTACCTACGAGCAGTACTTC

clone size: few
J gene: TRBJ2-7
V gene: TRBV7-9
D gene: .
CDR3 protein: CASSPKLEPTYEQYF
CDR3 DNA: TGTGCCAGCAGCCCAAAACTGGAACCGACCTACGAGCAGTACTTC

clone size: .
J gene: TRBJ2-7
V gene: TRBV19
D gene: .
CDR3 protein: CASKTGSSYEQYF
CDR3 DNA: TGTGCCAGTAAGACAGGTAGCTCCTACGAGCAGTACTTC

clone size: .
J gene: TRBJ2-6
V gene: TRBV5-1
D gene: .
CDR3 protein: CASKILEISTGTNVLTF
CDR3 DNA: TGCGCCAGCAAAATTTTAGAGATCTCCACTGGGACCAACGTCCTGACTTTC

clone size: .
J gene: TRBJ2-7
V gene: TRBV21-1
D gene: .
CDR3 protein: CASSKGHLRDNSYEQYF
CDR3 DNA: TGTGCCAGCAGCAAAGGCCACCTCCGGGACAACTCCTACGAGCAGTACTTC

clone size: .
J gene: TRBJ2-4
V gene: TRBV13
D gene: .
CDR3 protein: CASSLGQRNIQYF
CDR3 DNA: TGTGCCAGCAGCTTAGGACAGAGAAACATTCAGTACTTC

clone size: .
J gene: TRBJ1-1
V gene: TRBV19
D gene: .
CDR3 protein: CASSISGLNTEAFF
CDR3 DNA: TGTGCCAGTAGTATCTCGGGTTTGAACACTGAAGCTTTCTTT

clone size: few
J gene: TRBJ2-5
V gene: TRBV13
D gene: .
CDR3 protein: CASSLRTPGTQYF
CDR3 DNA: TGTGCCAGCAGCCTTCGGACTCCCGGGACCCAGTACTTC

clone size: few
J gene: TRBJ2-7
V gene: TRBV7-2
D gene: .
CDR3 protein: CASSLKDSYEQYF
CDR3 DNA: TGTGCCAGCAGCTTAAAGGACAGCTACGAGCAGTACTTC

clone size: .
J gene: TRBJ2-7
V gene: TRBV2
D gene: TRBD1
CDR3 protein: CASRGTVYEQYF
CDR3 DNA: TGTGCCAGCAGAGGGACAGTCTACGAGCAGTACTTC

clone size: .
J gene: TRBJ1-5
V gene: TRBV6-1
D gene: TRBD1
CDR3 protein: CASTHDRTGPRPQHF
CDR3 DNA: TGTGCCAGCACCCACGATCGGACAGGCCCTCGGCCCCAGCATTTT

clone size: few
J gene: TRBJ1-6
V gene: TRBV7-2
D gene: .
CDR3 protein: CASSPQAGGDSPLHF
CDR3 DNA: TGTGCCAGCAGCCCACAGGCTGGGGGAGATTCACCCCTCCACTTT

clone size: .
J gene: TRBJ1-2
V gene: TRBV27
D gene: .
CDR3 protein: CASSLSQNYGYTF
CDR3 DNA: TGTGCCAGCAGTTTATCGCAGAACTATGGCTACACCTTC

clone size: few
J gene: TRBJ2-1
V gene: TRBV4-1
D gene: .
CDR3 protein: CASSQTSAGGSYNEQFF
CDR3 DNA: TGCGCCAGCAGCCAAACTTCCGCAGGGGGGTCTTACAATGAGCAGTTCTTC

clone size: few
J gene: TRBJ2-7
V gene: TRBV11-3
D gene: .
CDR3 protein: CASTRGYEQYF
CDR3 DNA: TGTGCCAGCACCCGAGGCTACGAGCAGTACTTC

clone size: .
J gene: TRBJ1-4
V gene: TRBV4-1
D gene: .
CDR3 protein: CASSQVLEKLFF
CDR3 DNA: TGCGCCAGCAGCCAAGTTCTGGAAAAACTGTTTTTT

clone size: .
J gene: TRBJ2-7
V gene: TRBV10-3
D gene: .
CDR3 protein: CAISGGYEQYF
CDR3 DNA: TGTGCCATCAGTGGGGGCTACGAGCAGTACTTC

clone size: .
J gene: TRBJ2-7
V gene: TRBV9
D gene: TRBD2
CDR3 protein: CASSVGAGGTYEQYF
CDR3 DNA: TGTGCCAGCAGCGTAGGGGCGGGGGGCACCTACGAGCAGTACTTC

clone size: few
J gene: TRBJ1-2
V gene: TRBV5-4
D gene: .
CDR3 protein: CASSSRQAINYGYTF
CDR3 DNA: TGTGCCAGCAGCTCAAGACAGGCGATTAACTATGGCTACACCTTC

clone size: once
J gene: TRBJ1-6
V gene: TRBV7-9
D gene: .
CDR3 protein: CASSRPVPDNSPLHF
CDR3 DNA: TGTGCCAGCAGTCGTCCGGTCCCCGATAATTCACCCCTCCACTTT

clone size: .
J gene: TRBJ1-6
V gene: TRBV14
D gene: .
CDR3 protein: CASSQVGGTNSPLHF
CDR3 DNA: TGTGCCAGCAGCCAAGTTGGAGGGACGAATTCACCCCTCCACTTT

clone size: .
J gene: TRBJ1-1
V gene: TRBV6-5
D gene: .
CDR3 protein: CASSYSTRRNTEAFF
CDR3 DNA: TGTGCCAGCAGTTACTCGACTAGACGGAACACTGAAGCTTTCTTT

clone size: few
J gene: TRBJ2-5
V gene: TRBV4-2
D gene: TRBD2
CDR3 protein: CASSQERTSGPQETQYF
CDR3 DNA: TGTGCCAGCAGCCAAGAAAGGACTAGCGGGCCTCAAGAGACCCAGTACTTC

clone size: few
J gene: TRBJ2-7
V gene: TRBV5-1
D gene: .
CDR3 protein: CASSLEATYEQYF
CDR3 DNA: TGCGCCAGCAGTTTGGAGGCGACCTACGAGCAGTACTTC

clone size: few
J gene: TRBJ2-3
V gene: TRBV6-1
D gene: TRBD1
CDR3 protein: CASTPTGYTDTQYF
CDR3 DNA: TGTGCCAGCACACCGACAGGGTACACAGATACGCAGTATTTT

clone size: few
J gene: TRBJ2-7
V gene: TRBV30
D gene: .
CDR3 protein: CAWSPVAGFYEQYF
CDR3 DNA: TGTGCCTGGAGTCCAGTCGCCGGCTTCTACGAGCAGTACTTC

clone size: few
J gene: TRBJ1-6
V gene: TRBV28
D gene: TRBD1
CDR3 protein: CASSPDDRASPLHF
CDR3 DNA: TGTGCCAGCAGTCCAGACGACAGGGCTTCACCCCTCCACTTT

clone size: few
J gene: TRBJ2-2
V gene: TRBV19
D gene: TRBD1
CDR3 protein: CASSTHRGTGELFF
CDR3 DNA: TGTGCCAGTAGTACGCACAGGGGGACCGGGGAGCTGTTTTTT

clone size: .
J gene: TRBJ1-1
V gene: TRBV27
D gene: .
CDR3 protein: CASSFRGTEAFF
CDR3 DNA: TGTGCCAGCAGTTTTCGAGGTACTGAAGCTTTCTTT

clone size: few
J gene: TRBJ2-1
V gene: TRBV5-1
D gene: .
CDR3 protein: CASSFGRGAGDEQFF
CDR3 DNA: TGCGCCAGCAGCTTCGGTCGGGGGGCCGGGGATGAGCAGTTCTTC

clone size: few
J gene: TRBJ2-1
V gene: TRBV10-3
D gene: TRBD2
CDR3 protein: CAISGGFGTRITDEQFF
CDR3 DNA: TGTGCCATCAGTGGCGGTTTCGGGACTAGAATTACCGATGAGCAGTTCTTC

clone size: .
J gene: TRBJ2-1
V gene: TRBV2
D gene: TRBD2
CDR3 protein: CASSSRPPGLSGEGQFF
CDR3 DNA: TGTGCCAGCAGTTCTCGTCCCCCGGGACTTTCGGGGGAGGGGCAGTTCTTC

clone size: .
J gene: TRBJ2-1
V gene: TRBV15
D gene: .
CDR3 protein: CATSRVGTKDNEQFF
CDR3 DNA: TGTGCCACCAGCAGAGTAGGGACCAAGGACAATGAGCAGTTCTTC

clone size: .
J gene: TRBJ2-3
V gene: TRBV18
D gene: .
CDR3 protein: CASSPPGLSDTQYF
CDR3 DNA: TGTGCCAGCTCACCACCAGGGTTGAGTGATACGCAGTATTTT

clone size: .
J gene: TRBJ1-1
V gene: TRBV6-1
D gene: .
CDR3 protein: CASSEVGGGRGNTEAFF
CDR3 DNA: TGTGCCAGCAGTGAAGTTGGCGGGGGCCGGGGGAACACTGAAGCTTTCTTT

clone size: few
J gene: TRBJ2-2
V gene: TRBV11-3
D gene: .
CDR3 protein: CASSSAGSNTGELFF
CDR3 DNA: TGTGCCAGCAGCTCGGCGGGTTCCAACACCGGGGAGCTGTTTTTT

clone size: .
J gene: TRBJ1-1
V gene: TRBV29-1
D gene: .
CDR3 protein: CSVEGVAGVNTEAFF
CDR3 DNA: TGCAGCGTTGAAGGGGTGGCGGGAGTGAACACTGAAGCTTTCTTT

clone size: few
J gene: TRBJ2-5
V gene: TRBV9
D gene: TRBD2
CDR3 protein: CASSVLGEGETQYF
CDR3 DNA: TGTGCCAGCAGCGTATTAGGGGAGGGGGAGACCCAGTACTTC

clone size: .
J gene: TRBJ2-5
V gene: TRBV29-1
D gene: TRBD1
CDR3 protein: CSANRGQETQYF
CDR3 DNA: TGCAGCGCAAACAGGGGGCAAGAGACCCAGTACTTC